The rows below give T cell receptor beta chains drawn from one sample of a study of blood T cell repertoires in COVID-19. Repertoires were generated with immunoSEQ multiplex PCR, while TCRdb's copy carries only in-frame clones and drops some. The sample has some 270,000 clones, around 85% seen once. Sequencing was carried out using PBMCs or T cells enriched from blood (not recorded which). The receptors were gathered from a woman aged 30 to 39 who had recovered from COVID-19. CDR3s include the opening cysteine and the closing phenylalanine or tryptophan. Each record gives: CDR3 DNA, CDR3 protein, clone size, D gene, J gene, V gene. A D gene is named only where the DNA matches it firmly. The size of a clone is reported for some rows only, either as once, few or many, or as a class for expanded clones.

CDR3 DNA: TGTGCCACCAGTCCCGAAGGTGGTGCTCCTAGCGGGGTCTACAATGAGCAGTTCTTC
CDR3 protein: CATSPEGGAPSGVYNEQFF
clone size: .
D gene: TRBD2
J gene: TRBJ2-1
V gene: TRBV24-1

CDR3 DNA: TGTGCCAGCAGCCAAGATGAAGGGGCCGATCAGCCCCAGCATTTT
CDR3 protein: CASSQDEGADQPQHF
clone size: .
D gene: .
J gene: TRBJ1-5
V gene: TRBV4-2

CDR3 DNA: TGTGCCAGCAGCCTAGGCGGGAGGTCCGGCCCCCAGGAGACCCAGTACTTC
CDR3 protein: CASSLGGRSGPQETQYF
clone size: .
D gene: TRBD2
J gene: TRBJ2-5
V gene: TRBV7-9

CDR3 DNA: TGTGCCAGCAGTCCAGACACCACGTTTGGAGCTTTCTTT
CDR3 protein: CASSPDTTFGAFF
clone size: .
D gene: .
J gene: TRBJ1-1
V gene: TRBV12-3/TRBV12-4

CDR3 DNA: TGTGCCAGCAGCTGGGGACAGGCGGACTATGGCTACACCTTC
CDR3 protein: CASSWGQADYGYTF
clone size: .
D gene: TRBD1
J gene: TRBJ1-2
V gene: TRBV11-2

CDR3 DNA: TGTGCCAGCAGCTTAGAGGTGGCGCCAGGGGCGAACACTGAAGCTTTCTTT
CDR3 protein: CASSLEVAPGANTEAFF
clone size: .
D gene: .
J gene: TRBJ1-1
V gene: TRBV7-9

CDR3 DNA: TGTGCCAGCAGCATAAGGGAGGCTAGCGGGAGAGGGCAGTTCTTC
CDR3 protein: CASSIREASGRGQFF
clone size: .
D gene: TRBD2
J gene: TRBJ2-1
V gene: TRBV7-8

CDR3 DNA: TGTGCCAGCAGCAATATGGAGGGGGCGCTTGGCTACACCTTC
CDR3 protein: CASSNMEGALGYTF
clone size: .
D gene: .
J gene: TRBJ1-2
V gene: TRBV21-1

CDR3 DNA: TGTGCCAGCAGTCCCGGGACAGGGGGCATACACGAGCAGTACTTC
CDR3 protein: CASSPGTGGIHEQYF
clone size: .
D gene: TRBD1
J gene: TRBJ2-7
V gene: TRBV6-5

CDR3 DNA: TGTGCCAGCAGTGAAGGGACTAGCGGGAGTTACGAGCAGTACTTC
CDR3 protein: CASSEGTSGSYEQYF
clone size: .
D gene: TRBD2
J gene: TRBJ2-7
V gene: TRBV6-1

CDR3 DNA: TGTGCCTGGGGAGGGGGCTGGGACACTGAAGCTTTCTTT
CDR3 protein: CAWGGGWDTEAFF
clone size: .
D gene: TRBD1
J gene: TRBJ1-1
V gene: TRBV30

CDR3 DNA: TGTGCCAGCGGCTCGGGTGACAGGGGCTACAATGAGCAGTTCTTC
CDR3 protein: CASGSGDRGYNEQFF
clone size: .
D gene: TRBD1
J gene: TRBJ2-1
V gene: TRBV19

CDR3 DNA: TGCGCCAGCAGTGAGTCCTTCCGCAGGAAAAACACTGAAGCTTTCTTT
CDR3 protein: CASSESFRRKNTEAFF
clone size: .
D gene: .
J gene: TRBJ1-1
V gene: TRBV10-1

CDR3 DNA: TGTGCCAGCACCCAAGACGGGCAGGGTTATCCCCCCCCGAGCAGTTTC
CDR3 protein: CASTQDGQGYPPPSSF
clone size: few
D gene: .
J gene: TRBJ2-7
V gene: TRBV7-9

CDR3 DNA: TGTGCCAGCAGCCACTACACGTTGATGGGCGGGGGCTTCAATCAGCCCCAGCATTTT
CDR3 protein: CASSHYTLMGGGFNQPQHF
clone size: .
D gene: .
J gene: TRBJ1-5
V gene: TRBV7-9

CDR3 DNA: TGTGCCAGTAGTATCGAGGGCCTCTATGGCTACACCTTC
CDR3 protein: CASSIEGLYGYTF
clone size: .
D gene: .
J gene: TRBJ1-2
V gene: TRBV19

CDR3 DNA: TGTGCCAGCAGCCGACAGGGACGGGGAAAGGATCAGCCCCAGCATTTT
CDR3 protein: CASSRQGRGKDQPQHF
clone size: .
D gene: TRBD1
J gene: TRBJ1-5
V gene: TRBV28

CDR3 DNA: TGTGCCAGCAGCTCTATCAACAGGGGGCGCAAGGAAGATACGCAGTATTTT
CDR3 protein: CASSSINRGRKEDTQYF
clone size: .
D gene: TRBD1
J gene: TRBJ2-3
V gene: TRBV11-2

CDR3 DNA: TGTGCCAGCACAGGGAACAGGGGGGACCTCGAGCAGTACTTC
CDR3 protein: CASTGNRGDLEQYF
clone size: .
D gene: TRBD1
J gene: TRBJ2-7
V gene: TRBV2

CDR3 DNA: TGTGCCAGCAGCTATCGGGGGGGGACCACAGATACGCAGTATTTT
CDR3 protein: CASSYRGGTTDTQYF
clone size: .
D gene: TRBD2
J gene: TRBJ2-3
V gene: TRBV7-8

CDR3 DNA: TGTGCCAGCAGCTTGCGGGGGGATAGTTCACCCCTCCACTTT
CDR3 protein: CASSLRGDSSPLHF
clone size: once
D gene: .
J gene: TRBJ1-6
V gene: TRBV5-8

CDR3 DNA: TGTGCCAGCAGTTTCCGGGAGAGAGGGCCCCAGCATTTT
CDR3 protein: CASSFRERGPQHF
clone size: .
D gene: .
J gene: TRBJ1-5
V gene: TRBV28

CDR3 DNA: TGTGCCAGTACTCCTCTCAGGGGGCTCAGGAGTGGCTACACCTTC
CDR3 protein: CASTPLRGLRSGYTF
clone size: .
D gene: TRBD1
J gene: TRBJ1-2
V gene: TRBV19

CDR3 DNA: TGTGCCATCAGTGAGTCGACCTTATACAGGGAGGGCACTGAAGCTTTCTTT
CDR3 protein: CAISESTLYREGTEAFF
clone size: .
D gene: .
J gene: TRBJ1-1
V gene: TRBV10-3

CDR3 DNA: TGTGCCAGCAGCCTAAGTACAGGTTACCATGAGCAGTTCTTC
CDR3 protein: CASSLSTGYHEQFF
clone size: .
D gene: .
J gene: TRBJ2-1
V gene: TRBV5-4

CDR3 DNA: TGTGCCAGTAACCCATCAATTGTCGCAGGCACTGAAGCTTTCTTT
CDR3 protein: CASNPSIVAGTEAFF
clone size: .
D gene: .
J gene: TRBJ1-1
V gene: TRBV19

CDR3 DNA: TGTGCCAGCAGTTTAGCTCGACAGGGGGCGCAATCTAACTATGGCTACACCTTC
CDR3 protein: CASSLARQGAQSNYGYTF
clone size: .
D gene: TRBD1
J gene: TRBJ1-2
V gene: TRBV28

CDR3 DNA: TGCGCCAGCAGATTACTGACAGGGGCTTCTAATTCACCCCTCCACTTT
CDR3 protein: CASRLLTGASNSPLHF
clone size: .
D gene: TRBD1
J gene: TRBJ1-6
V gene: TRBV5-1

CDR3 DNA: TGTGCCAGCAGTTCCCTAGGGTACCAGGGTGAAAAACTGTTTTTT
CDR3 protein: CASSSLGYQGEKLFF
clone size: few
D gene: .
J gene: TRBJ1-4
V gene: TRBV28

CDR3 DNA: TGTGCCAGGGAGGGCACGACCCGCACCTCTGGAAACACCATATATTTT
CDR3 protein: CAREGTTRTSGNTIYF
clone size: few
D gene: .
J gene: TRBJ1-3
V gene: TRBV11-2

CDR3 DNA: TGTGCCAGTACCCCCCGGACAGGTGGGGCGAAGACCCAGTACTTC
CDR3 protein: CASTPRTGGAKTQYF
clone size: .
D gene: TRBD1
J gene: TRBJ2-5
V gene: TRBV19

CDR3 DNA: TGTGCCAGCAGCTCCAGGGATCAGCCCCAGCATTTT
CDR3 protein: CASSSRDQPQHF
clone size: .
D gene: .
J gene: TRBJ1-5
V gene: TRBV13

CDR3 DNA: TGCGCCAGCAGCTTGAAGACAGGGAAGCCCCAGCATTTT
CDR3 protein: CASSLKTGKPQHF
clone size: .
D gene: TRBD1
J gene: TRBJ1-5
V gene: TRBV5-1

CDR3 DNA: TGTGCCAGCACCCTGGACAGGGCGGTTAAGGGCGAGCAGTACTTC
CDR3 protein: CASTLDRAVKGEQYF
clone size: .
D gene: TRBD1
J gene: TRBJ2-7
V gene: TRBV2

CDR3 DNA: TGTGCCAGCAGTTTTCGGACAGACCTCACCGGGGAGCTGTTTTTT
CDR3 protein: CASSFRTDLTGELFF
clone size: .
D gene: .
J gene: TRBJ2-2
V gene: TRBV28

CDR3 DNA: TGTGCCAGCAGCTTAGATCCTAGCGGGGTTTACAATGAGCAGTTCTTC
CDR3 protein: CASSLDPSGVYNEQFF
clone size: .
D gene: TRBD2
J gene: TRBJ2-1
V gene: TRBV7-8

CDR3 DNA: TGCGCCAGCAGCACGCCGGACAGGAACACTGAAGCTTTCTTT
CDR3 protein: CASSTPDRNTEAFF
clone size: few
D gene: .
J gene: TRBJ1-1
V gene: TRBV5-1

CDR3 DNA: TGTGCCAGCAGGGGAGGGCGGGAGCAGTACTTC
CDR3 protein: CASRGGREQYF
clone size: .
D gene: TRBD2
J gene: TRBJ2-7
V gene: TRBV28

CDR3 DNA: TGTGCCAGCAGTCGAGACTACACCTACAATGAGCAGTTCTTC
CDR3 protein: CASSRDYTYNEQFF
clone size: .
D gene: .
J gene: TRBJ2-1
V gene: TRBV7-9

CDR3 DNA: TGTGCCAGCAGACAGAAAACCTACGAGCAGTACTTC
CDR3 protein: CASRQKTYEQYF
clone size: .
D gene: .
J gene: TRBJ2-7
V gene: TRBV5-8

CDR3 DNA: TGTGCCAGCGTTGGGGGCGTTGGGATGACTGAAGCTTTCTTT
CDR3 protein: CASVGGVGMTEAFF
clone size: .
D gene: .
J gene: TRBJ1-1
V gene: TRBV6-5

CDR3 DNA: TGTGCCAGCAGTCACAGGGGGCATGAGACCCAGTACTTC
CDR3 protein: CASSHRGHETQYF
clone size: once
D gene: TRBD1
J gene: TRBJ2-5
V gene: TRBV27

CDR3 DNA: TGTGCCAGCAGTAACACGGGGGGCATTTCGGGAAACACCATATATTTT
CDR3 protein: CASSNTGGISGNTIYF
clone size: .
D gene: .
J gene: TRBJ1-3
V gene: TRBV28

CDR3 DNA: TGCGCCAGCAGCCAAGTGGGGGCAGGGAAGGGTCAGCCCCAGCATTTT
CDR3 protein: CASSQVGAGKGQPQHF
clone size: .
D gene: .
J gene: TRBJ1-5
V gene: TRBV4-1

CDR3 DNA: TGTGCCAGCAGCGTAGGCGGGAGGGCCCCAGAGACCCAGTACTTC
CDR3 protein: CASSVGGRAPETQYF
clone size: .
D gene: TRBD2
J gene: TRBJ2-5
V gene: TRBV9

CDR3 DNA: TGTGCCAGCAGCTTACGACAGGGGGAAGGGAAACTGTTTTTT
CDR3 protein: CASSLRQGEGKLFF
clone size: .
D gene: TRBD1
J gene: TRBJ1-4
V gene: TRBV11-2

CDR3 DNA: TGTGCCAGCAGCTTGGAGCGCCTGTCTGGGGCCAACGTCCTGACTTTC
CDR3 protein: CASSLERLSGANVLTF
clone size: .
D gene: .
J gene: TRBJ2-6
V gene: TRBV5-4

CDR3 DNA: TGCAGCGCCACACTAGCGGGAGCATTCTACGGGACCCAGTACTTC
CDR3 protein: CSATLAGAFYGTQYF
clone size: .
D gene: TRBD2
J gene: TRBJ2-5
V gene: TRBV29-1